The 27 T cell receptor beta chains below come from one sample, sequenced in a study of cytomegalovirus exposure and HLA in healthy donors. The PCR had 60 Vbeta and 13 Jbeta primers. Assay: immunoSEQ multiplex PCR; the TCRdb copy retains only in-frame clones and omits some. This table holds about 96,000 clones, 65% to 85% found once. The source material was PBMCs. The receptors derive from a man aged 30 to 45 in good health and CMV-seronegative.

V is TRBV9 and J is TRBJ2-5; the D gene is possibly TRBD1 (6 bases). Between the trimmed V and J ends, which lost 4 bases and 3 bases, there was a span of 13 bases. The CDR3 is 14 amino acids. CDR1 and CDR2 from the germline V gene are SGDLS and YYNGEE. For the CDR3, the DNA is TGTGCCAGCAGCCCCGGACAGCGAAAAGAGACCCAGTACTTC. Its protein is CASSPGQRKETQYF.

The chain uses TRBV6-1 and TRBJ2-5, with D maybe TRBD2 (5 bases). The ends were cut back, 2 bases at V and 7 bases at J, with 23 bases in the middle. CDR1 and CDR2 (germline): MNHNS, SASEGT. This CDR3 spans 17 amino acids. This CDR3 is CASSESTPGSDMVTQYF. The CDR3, as DNA: TGTGCCAGCAGTGAATCCACTCCTGGGAGCGATATGGTGACCCAGTACTTC.

The chain is built from TRBV6-1 and TRBJ2-3; unclear D gene. The V gene's germline CDR1 is MNHNS and CDR2 SASEGT. V was trimmed by 2 bases and J by 4 bases, leaving 10 bases between them. The CDR3 has 14 amino acids. DNA of the CDR3: TGTGCCAGCAGTGAACTCTATCCCCCAGATACGCAGTATTTT. This gives the protein CASSELYPPDTQYF.

The chain links TRBV6-1 to TRBJ2-3; 10 bases agree with TRBD2. V was clipped by 4 bases and J by 1 base; unmatched bases: 5. CDR3 length: 16 residues. Germline CDR1 is MNHNS and CDR2 is SASEGT. The CDR3 nucleotides are TGTGCCAGCAGTGCGGCGCTAGCGGGGGGCACAGATACGCAGTATTTT. It is translated as CASSAALAGGTDTQYF.

The rearrangement links TRBV30 to TRBJ1-1; D is unclear. V lost 0 bases to trimming and J lost 1 base, with 6 bases between them. CDR1 and CDR2 from the germline V gene are GTSNPN and SVGIG (reference sequence). The CDR3 runs to 13 residues. CDR3 sequence (DNA): TGTGCCTGGAGTGTACGGGGGAACACTGAAGCTTTCTTT. This codes for CAWSVRGNTEAFF.

The chain joins TRBV18 to TRBJ2-7; 7 bases fit TRBD1. V gave up 8 bases and J gave up 3 bases; unmatched junction bases: 7. CDR3 size: 13 residues. CDR1 and CDR2 (germline): KGHSH, LQKENI. CDR3 DNA sequence: TGTGCCAGCACCTTGGGACAGAACTACGAGCAGTACTTC. Translation gives CASTLGQNYEQYF.

CDR3 nucleotide sequence: TGTGCCAGCAGCGATATTACAGGGTTCGGCGAGCAGTACTTC. It is translated as CASSDITGFGEQYF. The chain employs TRBV2 and TRBJ2-7; D perhaps matches TRBD1 (6 bases). Trimming removed 6 bases at V and 6 bases at J, with 18 bases between. CDR1 and CDR2 from the germline V gene are SNHLY and FYNNEI. The CDR3 has 14 amino acids.

The CDR3 is CASSSVTGGTEAFF. The DNA of the CDR3 is TGTGCCAGCAGCTCGGTGACAGGGGGCACTGAAGCTTTCTTT. The gene calls are TRBV7-9 and TRBJ1-1; 9 nucleotides match TRBD1. Per the germline V gene, CDR1 is SEHNR and CDR2 is FQNEAQ (reference sequence). The CDR3 runs to 14 residues. Unmatched junction bases numbered 4, after V lost 4 bases and J lost 4 bases. Using reference TRBV7-9 and TRBJ1-1 for the parts outside the CDR3, the full variable domain is DTGVSQNPRHKITKRGQNVTFRCDPISEHNRLYWYRQTLGQGPEFLTYFQNEAQLEKSRLLSDRFSAERPKGSFSTLEIQRTEQGDSAMYLCASSSVTGGTEAFFGQGTRLTVV.

The V and J genes are TRBV27 and TRBJ1-1; D remains ambiguous. CDR3 length equals 14 residues. The V end was cut by 5 bases, the J end by 0 bases, with 10 bases between. Germline V lookup: CDR1 MNHEY, CDR2 SMNVEV (reference sequence). For the CDR3, the DNA is TGTGCCAGCAGTCCTCAGATCATGAACACTGAAGCTTTCTTT. It specifies CASSPQIMNTEAFF.

V gene TRBV2 combines with J gene TRBJ2-7; possibly TRBD1 for D (5 bases). This CDR3 spans 12 amino acids. From germline, CDR1 is SNHLY and CDR2 FYNNEI. The V end lost 7 bases, the J end lost 3 bases, and 10 bases lay between the germline ends. The CDR3 DNA reads TGTGCCAGCAAGGCAGGACACTACGAGCAGTACTTC. It codes for CASKAGHYEQYF.

The chain's CDR3 is CSVNRGGTEAFF. Here the CDR3 DNA reads TGCAGCGTAAACAGGGGAGGCACTGAAGCTTTCTTT. The chain combines TRBV29-1 with TRBJ1-1, with TRBD1 identical over 7 bases. Germline loops: CDR1 SQVTM, CDR2 ANQGSEA. The CDR3 covers 12 residues. J lost 4 bases, V lost 6 bases, and 5 bases had no gene match.

The CDR3 DNA follows: TGTGCCTGGAGAAGGGGGAACACCGGGGAGCTGTTTTTT. Protein: CAWRRGNTGELFF. The J gene is TRBJ2-2, the V gene TRBV30; the D gene is possibly TRBD1 (5 bases). The CDR3 runs to 13 residues. The germline V and J ends were trimmed by 3 bases and 1 base, with 6 bases remaining between them. Germline V gene data show CDR1 as GTSNPN and CDR2 as SVGIG (reference sequence).

The V call is TRBV5-6, the J call TRBJ1-5; TRBD1 agrees at 8 bases. V lost 7 bases, J lost 2 bases, and 2 bases stayed unmatched. CDR1 SGHDT and CDR2 YYEEEE come from the germline V gene. The CDR3 covers 13 residues. The CDR3 region is CASGQGGNQPQHF. Here the CDR3 DNA reads TGTGCCAGCGGACAGGGCGGCAATCAGCCCCAGCATTTT.

The chain combines TRBV7-9 with TRBJ2-4; D may be TRBD2 (5 bases). The germline V gene has CDR1 SEHNR and CDR2 FQNEAQ (reference sequence). Trimming shortened V by 1 base and J by 1 base, and 11 bases separated the two germline ends. This CDR3 comprises 16 residues. Written as DNA, the CDR3 is TGTGCCAGCAGCTTAGTGGAGGCGGAGGCCAAAAACATTCAGTACTTC. Protein sequence: CASSLVEAEAKNIQYF.

The V call is TRBV12-5, the J call TRBJ1-4; TRBD1 matches at 8 bases. CDR3 size: 16 residues. Germline values: CDR1 LGHNT, CDR2 FRNRAP. J lost 8 bases, V lost 0 bases, and 8 bases had no gene match. The CDR3 protein is CASGLVWGQVEEKLFF. CDR3 coding DNA: TGTGCTAGTGGTTTGGTTTGGGGACAGGTTGAGGAAAAACTGTTTTTT. Together with reference TRBV12-5 and TRBJ1-4, the CDR3 gives the full variable domain: DARVTQTPRHKVTEMGQEVTMRCQPILGHNTVFWYRQTMMQGLELLAYFRNRAPLDDSGMPKDRFSAEMPDATLATLKIQPSEPRDSAVYFCASGLVWGQVEEKLFFGSGTQLSVL.

This chain joins TRBV6-6 and TRBJ1-1, with D possibly being TRBD1 (5 bases). V lost 0 bases and J lost 1, with 9 bases in between. The CDR3 spans 15 residues. Per the germline V gene, CDR1 is MNHNY and CDR2 is SVGAGI (reference sequence). CDR3 bases: TGTGCCAGCAGTTACTCGGCGGGGGAGAACACTGAAGCTTTCTTT. Residues: CASSYSAGENTEAFF.

This chain joins TRBV5-4 and TRBJ2-5; 8 bases match TRBD1. There are 16 residues in the CDR3. The germline V gene encodes CDR1 SGHNT and CDR2 YYREEE (reference sequence). V lost 4 bases and J lost 0; bases outside the gene matches: 8. The chain's CDR3 is CASSLWTGLYQETQYF. For the CDR3, the DNA is TGTGCCAGCAGCCTCTGGACAGGGCTGTACCAAGAGACCCAGTACTTC.

The chain uses TRBV9 and TRBJ1-6; the D gene is possibly TRBD1 (6 bases). Between the trimmed V and J ends, which lost 4 bases and 10 bases, there was a span of 15 bases. The CDR3 has 14 residues. Germline V lookup: CDR1 SGDLS, CDR2 YYNGEE. The CDR3 sequence is CASSSHRVDSPLHF. The CDR3 DNA is TGTGCCAGCAGCTCCCACAGGGTCGACTCACCCCTCCACTTT. The variable domain in full, completed from reference TRBV9 and TRBJ1-6, reads DSGVTQTPKHLITATGQRVTLRCSPRSGDLSVYWYQQSLDQGLQFLIQYYNGEERAKGNILERFSAQQFPDLHSELNLSSLELGDSALYFCASSSHRVDSPLHFGNGTRLTVT.

As to this clone: Germline is not matched at one junction end, which may reflect a read error. The rearrangement links TRBV30 to TRBJ1-5; D is uncertain. The CDR3 has 13 residues. CDR1 is GTSNPN, CDR2 SVGIG, per germline (reference sequence). CDR3 bases: TGTGCCTGGAGTCGAGGTAGCGATCAGCCCCAGCATTTT. It codes for CAWSRGSDQPQHF. The complete variable domain, with remaining parts taken from reference TRBV30 and TRBJ1-5, reads SQTIHQWPATLVQPVGSPLSLECTVEGTSNPNLYWYRQAAGRGLQLLFYSVGIGQISSEVPQNLSASRPQDRQFILSSKKLLLSDSGFYLCAWSRGSDQPQHFGDGTRLSIL.

This clone showed up just once. The chain carries TRBV7-2 and TRBJ1-1; 9 nucleotides agree with TRBD1. The CDR3 runs to 14 residues. The junction had 3 bases not matched to a gene; V was cut back by 3 bases and J by 4 bases. Per the germline V gene, CDR1 is SGHTA and CDR2 is FQGNSA. CDR3 region: CASSFGQGITEAFF. The CDR3 DNA is TGTGCCAGCAGCTTTGGACAGGGGATCACTGAAGCTTTCTTT.

This chain uses TRBV4-1 with TRBJ2-7; 7 bases align to TRBD2. V gave up 3 bases and J gave up 0 bases; unmatched junction bases: 5. Per the germline V gene, CDR1 is MGHRA and CDR2 is YSYEKL. The CDR3 loop spans 15 amino acids. The DNA for the CDR3 is TGCGCCAGCAGCCATTTGGGGGGGGGCTCCTACGAGCAGTACTTC. Amino acid sequence: CASSHLGGGSYEQYF.

This clone has a single count. This rearrangement joins TRBV10-3 to TRBJ2-3; TRBD1 is a possible D gene (6 bases). V was pared by 6 bases and J by 2 bases, with 12 bases between. Per germline, CDR1 ENHRY and CDR2 SYGVKD. This CDR3 has 14 residues. This CDR3 is CAIRQTGLTDTQYF. For the CDR3, the DNA is TGTGCCATCAGACAGACAGGACTCACAGATACGCAGTATTTT.

The chain has TRBV5-1 and TRBJ1-1; 10 positions match TRBD1. The CDR3 is 14 residues long. Germline-derived CDR1 and CDR2 are SGHRS and YFSETQ. With V trimmed by 4 bases and J by 3 bases, 3 bases remained unmatched. The CDR3, as DNA: TGCGCCAGCAGCCAGGACAGGGGGGACACTGAAGCTTTCTTT. Protein product: CASSQDRGDTEAFF.

The chain carries TRBV5-1 and TRBJ2-3; no definite D call. Germline values: CDR1 SGHRS, CDR2 YFSETQ. The CDR3 loop spans 14 amino acids. The V gene lost 6 bases and the J gene lost 1 base, with 12 bases spanning the gap. DNA for the CDR3: TGCGCCAGCACCCGTGAAACTGGCACAGATACGCAGTATTTT. Protein: CASTRETGTDTQYF.

This chain uses TRBV7-2 with TRBJ2-7, with D maybe TRBD1 (5 bases). CDR1 is SGHTA, CDR2 FQGNSA, per germline. There are 13 residues in the CDR3. The V and J ends lost 0 bases and 4 bases respectively, with 7 bases between them. CDR3 bases: TGTGCCAGCAGCTTAGCGGGGCAGTACGAGCAGTACTTC. It specifies CASSLAGQYEQYF.

This rearrangement joins TRBV6-5 to TRBJ2-2; D perhaps matches TRBD1 (6 bases). Germline CDR1 MNHEY, CDR2 SVGAGI. CDR3 length: 13 amino acids. Trimming shortened V by 6 bases and J by 5 bases, and 10 bases separated the two germline ends. The CDR3 bases are TGTGCCAGCAGACTACAGGGTACCGGGGAGCTGTTTTTT. Amino acids: CASRLQGTGELFF.

V usage is TRBV4-1 and J usage is TRBJ1-3, with 7 bases lining up with TRBD1. This CDR3 contains 17 residues. V shed 1 base, J shed 2 bases, and the junction held 8 bases outside the gene matches. From germline, CDR1 is MGHRA and CDR2 YSYEKL. The CDR3 is CASSQGDQTGTGNTIYF. In DNA, the CDR3 is TGCGCCAGCAGCCAAGGAGACCAGACAGGGACTGGAAACACCATATATTTT.